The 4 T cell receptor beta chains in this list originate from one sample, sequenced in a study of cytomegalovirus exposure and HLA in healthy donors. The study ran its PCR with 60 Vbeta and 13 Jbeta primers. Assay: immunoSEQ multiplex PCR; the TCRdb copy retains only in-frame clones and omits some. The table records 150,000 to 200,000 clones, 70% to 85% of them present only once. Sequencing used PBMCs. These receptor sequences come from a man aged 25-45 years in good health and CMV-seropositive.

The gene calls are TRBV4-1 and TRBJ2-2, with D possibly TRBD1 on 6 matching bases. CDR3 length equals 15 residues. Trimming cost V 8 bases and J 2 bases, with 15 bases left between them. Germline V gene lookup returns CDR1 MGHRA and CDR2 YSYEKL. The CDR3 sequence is CASGPGTLNTGELFF. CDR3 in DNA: TGCGCCAGCGGCCCTGGGACACTCAACACCGGGGAGCTGTTTTTT.

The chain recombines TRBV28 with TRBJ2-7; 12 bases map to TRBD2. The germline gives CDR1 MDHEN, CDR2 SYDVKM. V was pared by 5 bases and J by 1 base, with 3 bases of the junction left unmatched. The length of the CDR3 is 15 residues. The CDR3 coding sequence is TGTGCCAGCAGTGCTACTAGCGGGGGGTCCTACGAGCAGTACTTC. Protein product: CASSATSGGSYEQYF.

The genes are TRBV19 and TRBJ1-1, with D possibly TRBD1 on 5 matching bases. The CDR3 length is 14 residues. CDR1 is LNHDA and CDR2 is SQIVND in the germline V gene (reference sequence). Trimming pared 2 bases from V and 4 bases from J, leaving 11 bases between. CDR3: CASSIQGSGTEAFF. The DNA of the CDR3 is TGTGCCAGTAGTATACAGGGATCGGGCACTGAAGCTTTCTTT.

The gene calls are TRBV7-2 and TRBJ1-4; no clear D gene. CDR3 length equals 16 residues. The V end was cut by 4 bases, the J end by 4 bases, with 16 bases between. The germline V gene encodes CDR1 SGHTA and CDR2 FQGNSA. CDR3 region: CASSSQWRGNNEKLFF. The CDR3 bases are TGTGCCAGCAGCTCCCAGTGGCGGGGAAATAATGAAAAACTGTTTTTT. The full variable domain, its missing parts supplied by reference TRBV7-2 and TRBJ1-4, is GAGVSQSPSNKVTEKGKDVELRCDPISGHTALYWYRQSLGQGLEFLIYFQGNSAPDKSGLPSDRFSAERTGGSVSTLTIQRTQQEDSAVYLCASSSQWRGNNEKLFFGSGTQLSVL.